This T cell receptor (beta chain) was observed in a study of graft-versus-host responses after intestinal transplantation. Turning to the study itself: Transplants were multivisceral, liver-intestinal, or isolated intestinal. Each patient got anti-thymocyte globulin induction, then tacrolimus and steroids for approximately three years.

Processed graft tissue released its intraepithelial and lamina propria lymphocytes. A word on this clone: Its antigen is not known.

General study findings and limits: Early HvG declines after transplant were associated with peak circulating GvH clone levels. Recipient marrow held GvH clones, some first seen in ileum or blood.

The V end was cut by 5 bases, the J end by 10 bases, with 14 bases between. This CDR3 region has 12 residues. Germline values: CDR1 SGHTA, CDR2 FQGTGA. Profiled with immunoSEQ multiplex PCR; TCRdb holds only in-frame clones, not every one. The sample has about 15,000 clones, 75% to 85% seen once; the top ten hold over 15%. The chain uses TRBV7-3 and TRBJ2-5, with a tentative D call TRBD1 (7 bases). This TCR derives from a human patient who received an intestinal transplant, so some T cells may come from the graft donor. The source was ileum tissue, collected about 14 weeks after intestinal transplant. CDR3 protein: CASSPTGEVQYF. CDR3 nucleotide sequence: TGTGCCAGCAGCCCCACAGGGGAGGTCCAGTACTTC.